The 28 T cell receptor beta chains below all came from one sample that was sequenced in a study of shared T cell receptors in the human thymus. Method: immunoSEQ multiplex PCR; TCRdb's copy keeps in-frame clones and lacks some. The sample consists of 600,000 or so clones, around 87% of them appearing once. The data were also submitted as part of a second study, on human thymus T cells.

The sample consisted of thymocytes. Receptor source: a boy in the first two years of life with a congenital heart defect.

The V gene is TRBV15, the J gene TRBJ2-1; 11 positions agree with TRBD2. CDR3 length: 19 residues. From germline, CDR1 is LNHNV and CDR2 YYDKDF (reference sequence). With 1 base clipped from V and 3 bases from J, the junction kept 11 bases outside the gene matches. The CDR3 nucleotides are TGTGCCACCAGCAGAGCCAAATTCGCCCTAGCGGGGGGCTACAATGAGCAGTTCTTC. It encodes CATSRAKFALAGGYNEQFF.

This clone was found a few times. The J gene is TRBJ1-2, the V gene TRBV10-3; the D is unclear. The germline V gene encodes CDR1 ENHRY and CDR2 SYGVKD. The CDR3 extends over 10 amino acids. V gave up 6 bases and J gave up 10 bases, with 9 bases separating them. CDR3 DNA sequence: TGTGCCATCAGGGGTCAGGACTACACCTTC. This translates into CAIRGQDYTF.

This sequence joins TRBV11-2 and TRBJ2-3; D is undetermined. Germline V gene sequence: CDR1 SGHAT, CDR2 FQNNGV. This CDR3 is built from 15 residues. Trimming removed 3 bases from V and 2 bases from J, with 12 bases in between. CDR3 sequence (DNA): TGTGCCAGCAGCTTTAAACGAGAAACCACAGATACGCAGTATTTT. Translating gives CASSFKRETTDTQYF.

This rearrangement joins TRBV4-3 to TRBJ2-1; maybe TRBD1 (6 bases). This CDR3 region has 17 residues. Germline CDR1 and CDR2: LGHNA and YSLEER. With 1 base removed from V and 0 bases from J, the gap between germline ends came to 13 bases. The CDR3 DNA sequence: TGCGCCAGCAGCCAAGCCGATTGGGACAACTCCTACAATGAGCAGTTCTTC. Its protein is CASSQADWDNSYNEQFF.

The V gene is TRBV20-1, the J gene TRBJ2-3; D is undetermined. The germline CDR1 and CDR2 sequences are DFQATT and SNEGSKA (reference sequence). Trimming took 4 bases from V and 6 from J, leaving 8 bases between them. This CDR3 has 11 residues. CDR3 protein: CSATGADTQYF. The CDR3 DNA is TGCAGTGCTACAGGCGCGGATACGCAGTATTTT.

The chain uses TRBV9 and TRBJ2-5; D gene unclear. This CDR3 spans 13 amino acids. Trimming removed 0 bases at V and 2 bases at J, with 5 bases between. CDR1 is SGDLS and CDR2 is YYNGEE in the germline V gene. The CDR3 protein is CASSVGLQETQYF. The CDR3, as DNA: TGTGCCAGCAGCGTAGGTCTACAAGAGACCCAGTACTTC.

In its sample, this clone was seen once. The V and J genes are TRBV4-1 and TRBJ1-1; no firm D call. The V gene's germline CDR1 is MGHRA and CDR2 YSYEKL. Trimming stripped 1 base from V and 7 bases from J, with 22 bases between. This CDR3 contains 17 residues. The CDR3 here is CASSQAPVEMLWSEAFF. The CDR3 coding sequence is TGCGCCAGCAGCCAAGCCCCGGTCGAGATGTTATGGAGTGAAGCTTTCTTT.

The chain combines TRBV2 with TRBJ1-5; D uncertain. Looked up from germline, CDR1 is SNHLY and CDR2 is FYNNEI. V was clipped by 6 bases and J by 7 bases, with 10 bases between them. The CDR3 consists of 12 residues. CDR3 DNA sequence: TGTGCCAGCAGCGCGGGCCCCCAGCCCCAGCATTTT. Translating gives CASSAGPQPQHF.

CDR3 in DNA: TGTGCCAGCAGTTTCGCCGGGGGGGGAGGGCCCTACGAGCAGTACTTC. This codes for CASSFAGGGGPYEQYF. This chain links TRBV28 with TRBJ2-7; 8 positions match TRBD2. CDR3 length: 16 amino acids. The germline V gene has CDR1 MDHEN and CDR2 SYDVKM. J lost 2 bases, V lost 3 bases, and 9 bases had no gene match.

The rearrangement joins TRBV5-1 to TRBJ1-1, with 7 bases that match TRBD1. After removal of 4 bases from V and 2 bases from J, the junction contained 14 bases not matched to a gene. The CDR3 loop spans 17 amino acids. CDR1 is SGHRS and CDR2 is YFSETQ in the germline V gene. CDR3: CASSPAVGDRANTEAFF. CDR3 nucleotides: TGCGCCAGCAGCCCCGCGGTCGGCGACAGGGCTAACACTGAAGCTTTCTTT.

The chain recombines TRBV19 with TRBJ2-5; D is perhaps TRBD1 (5 bases). The V gene lost 1 base and the J gene lost 0 bases, with 9 bases spanning the gap. Per germline, CDR1 LNHDA and CDR2 SQIVND (reference sequence). This CDR3 spans 15 amino acids. CDR3 residues: CASSIGRAHQETQYF. For the CDR3, the DNA is TGTGCCAGTAGTATAGGCAGGGCCCACCAAGAGACCCAGTACTTC.

The CDR3 nucleotides are TGTGCCAGCAGTGAACCACCGAGCTCCTATAATTCACCCCTCCACTTT. Encoded protein: CASSEPPSSYNSPLHF. The chain joins TRBV6-1 to TRBJ1-6, with no clear D. Germline V CDR1 and CDR2: MNHNS, SASEGT. The CDR3 extends over 16 amino acids. Trimming left V 2 bases short and J 0 bases short, with 8 bases between.

This clone was picked up a small number of times. The sample carries other DNA sequences with the same CDR3. The J gene is TRBJ1-1, the V gene TRBV5-1; D is ambiguous. The germline V gene encodes CDR1 SGHRS and CDR2 YFSETQ. V was cut by 1 base and J by 4 bases, with 5 bases left in between. The CDR3 runs 12 residues. CDR3 nucleotides: TGCGCCAGCAGCTTGAGAGGCACTGAAGCTTTCTTT. Amino acids: CASSLRGTEAFF.

The V gene is TRBV6-1, the J gene TRBJ1-5; 11 bases fit TRBD1. V dropped 6 bases and J dropped 3; count of bases not matched to a gene: 4. The CDR3 sequence is 15 residues long. Germline CDR1 reads MNHNS; CDR2 reads SASEGT. CDR3 sequence: CASSGQGADNQPQHF. CDR3 nucleotides: TGTGCCAGCAGCGGACAGGGGGCTGACAATCAGCCCCAGCATTTT.

This clone was seen once. J is TRBJ2-7 and V is TRBV4-1; weak D call: TRBD2 (5 bases). The V end was cut by 4 bases, the J end by 0 bases, with 10 bases between. CDR1 MGHRA and CDR2 YSYEKL come from the germline V gene. The CDR3 extends over 14 amino acids. DNA of the CDR3: TGCGCCAGCAGCCGGAGGTTTAGCTCCTACGAGCAGTACTTC. The encoded protein is CASSRRFSSYEQYF.

This clone has a handful of counts. This chain joins TRBV20-1 and TRBJ1-1; a weak D match, TRBD1 (5 bases). The CDR3 length is 10 residues. From germline, CDR1 is DFQATT and CDR2 SNEGSKA (reference sequence). CDR3 in DNA: TGCAGACGGGGGGGAACTGAAGCTTTCTTT. Amino acids: CRRGGTEAFF.

The rearrangement links TRBV19 to TRBJ2-7; 14 bases line up with TRBD2. V lost 6 bases, J lost 5 bases, and 9 bases stayed unmatched. CDR3 length: 16 residues. The germline V gene has CDR1 LNHDA and CDR2 SQIVND (reference sequence). The CDR3 is CASSRQGTSGSDEQYF. The DNA for the CDR3 is TGTGCCAGTAGCCGACAGGGGACTAGCGGGAGCGACGAGCAGTACTTC.

J is TRBJ2-1 and V is TRBV10-2; TRBD2 aligns across 10 bases. Germline assignment: CDR1 WSHSY and CDR2 SAAADI. This CDR3 comprises 20 residues. V lost 1 base and J lost 6; bases outside the gene matches: 18. The CDR3 region is CASSEFFSGRPGGPTNEQFF. The CDR3 DNA is TGCGCCAGCAGTGAGTTTTTTAGCGGGAGGCCCGGGGGTCCAACCAATGAGCAGTTCTTC.

The genes are TRBV18 and TRBJ1-1, with TRBD1 matching 7 bases. CDR1 is KGHSH and CDR2 is LQKENI in the germline V gene. CDR3 size: 16 residues. The V and J ends lost 4 bases and 0 bases, in that order; junction bases with no gene match: 8. CDR3 DNA sequence: TGTGCCAGCTCACTACAAGGGACAGTGGTGAACACTGAAGCTTTCTTT. Translation gives CASSLQGTVVNTEAFF.

This clone has more than one count but fewer than ten. The J gene is TRBJ2-1, the V gene TRBV20-1; unclear D gene. This CDR3 spans 11 amino acids. The germline V gene has CDR1 DFQATT and CDR2 SNEGSKA (reference sequence). V was shortened by 0 bases and J by 6 bases, with 3 bases between the two germline ends. CDR3 amino acids: CSARDGNEQFF. The CDR3 nucleotides are TGCAGTGCTAGAGACGGCAATGAGCAGTTCTTC.

The chain couples TRBV5-1 to TRBJ1-2; TRBD1 aligns across 11 bases. CDR3 size: 17 residues. The V and J ends lost 4 bases and 0 bases, in that order; junction bases with no gene match: 8. Per the germline V gene, CDR1 is SGHRS and CDR2 is YFSETQ. The CDR3 DNA reads as TGCGCCAGCAGCACTGGGACAGGGGGTGATTCTAACTATGGCTACACCTTC. Its translation: CASSTGTGGDSNYGYTF.

The chain combines TRBV7-2 with TRBJ1-1; D is ambiguous. Germline V gene data show CDR1 as SGHTA and CDR2 as FQGNSA. The CDR3 is 16 residues long. V lost 5 bases and J lost 0, with 16 bases in between. CDR3 protein: CASSTSANGLNTEAFF. In DNA, the CDR3 is TGTGCCAGCAGCACGAGCGCTAACGGCCTGAACACTGAAGCTTTCTTT.

This rearrangement joins TRBV5-4 to TRBJ2-3; 9 nucleotides agree with TRBD1. Germline V gene sequence: CDR1 SGHNT, CDR2 YYREEE (reference sequence). The CDR3 loop spans 18 amino acids. The trim removed 2 bases at V and 6 bases at J, leaving 16 bases unmatched. CDR3 sequence (DNA): TGTGCCAGCAGCTTAACCCCCGGACAGGGGACTTTTTGGGATACGCAGTATTTT. Translation: CASSLTPGQGTFWDTQYF.

This rearrangement joins TRBV6-5 to TRBJ1-2, with unresolved D. Trimming took off 2 bases at V and 2 bases at J, with 12 bases between the two ends. Germline CDR1 and CDR2: MNHEY and SVGAGI. The CDR3 is made up of 15 amino acids. CDR3 sequence (DNA): TGTGCCAGCAGTTACGCGGGCAGGTCCAACTATGGCTACACCTTC. Its protein product is CASSYAGRSNYGYTF.

This chain connects TRBV11-2 to TRBJ2-5; 7 nucleotides align to TRBD1. The CDR3 has 15 residues. Germline values: CDR1 SGHAT, CDR2 FQNNGV. With V trimmed by 5 bases and J by 4 bases, 10 bases remained unmatched. CDR3 DNA: TGTGCCAGCAGCACTAACAGGGGAATTGGAGAGACCCAGTACTTC. This gives the protein CASSTNRGIGETQYF.

The rearrangement uses TRBV2 and TRBJ2-1, with TRBD1 matching 8 bases. The CDR3 is 14 residues long. The V gene end was trimmed by 7 bases and the J gene end by 4 bases; junction bases not matched to a gene: 6. CDR1 and CDR2 from the germline V gene are SNHLY and FYNNEI. The CDR3 DNA is TGTGCCAGCACCCGGACAGGGTTATACAATGAGCAGTTCTTC. Translating it yields CASTRTGLYNEQFF.

V usage is TRBV28 and J usage is TRBJ1-4, with 8 nucleotides matching TRBD1. The V gene's germline CDR1 is MDHEN and CDR2 SYDVKM. After removal of 5 bases from V and 6 bases from J, the junction contained 11 bases not matched to a gene. The CDR3 is 16 amino acids. For the CDR3, the DNA is TGTGCCAGCAGTCCCACATACCGGGACAGGTATGAAAAACTGTTTTTT. Translated, it gives CASSPTYRDRYEKLFF.

The V and J genes are TRBV5-6 and TRBJ1-5; D gene ambiguous. The CDR3 is 13 residues long. Trimming shortened V by 2 bases and J by 5 bases, and 8 bases separated the two germline ends. Germline values: CDR1 SGHDT, CDR2 YYEEEE. The CDR3 bases are TGTGCCAGCAGCTTCGCGGGCGATCAGCCCCAGCATTTT. It codes for CASSFAGDQPQHF.